The 12 T cell receptor beta chains reported below all come from one sample, sequenced in a study of cytomegalovirus exposure and HLA in healthy donors. Primers for the PCR totalled 60 Vbeta and 13 Jbeta. Profiled with immunoSEQ multiplex PCR; TCRdb holds only in-frame clones, not every one. In all, the sample yields tens of thousands of clones. The sequenced sample consisted of PBMCs. The receptors here all came from a woman aged 60-75 years in good health and CMV-seronegative.

This chain joins TRBV9 and TRBJ1-1; tentatively, D is TRBD1 (5 bases). V lost 2 bases and J lost 1, with 9 bases in between. Per germline, CDR1 SGDLS and CDR2 YYNGEE. The CDR3 is 14 amino acids. CDR3 sequence reads: CASSVGAGNTEAFF. CDR3 nucleotide sequence: TGTGCCAGCAGCGTTGGGGCAGGGAACACTGAAGCTTTCTTT.

The chain uses TRBV6-6 and TRBJ1-2; 8 bases fit TRBD1. J gave up 3 bases and V 6 bases, and 6 bases lay outside the gene matches. This CDR3 is built from 14 residues. CDR1 is MNHNY and CDR2 is SVGAGI in the germline V gene (reference sequence). CDR3 residues: CASSLDRDDYGYTF. The CDR3, as DNA: TGTGCCAGCAGCCTGGACAGGGACGACTATGGCTACACCTTC.

V gene TRBV2 combines with J gene TRBJ2-7; D possibly corresponds to TRBD1 (6 bases). Trimming shortened V by 1 base and J by 10 bases, and 8 bases separated the two germline ends. Per germline, CDR1 SNHLY and CDR2 FYNNEI. The CDR3 has 11 amino acids. The CDR3 DNA reads TGTGCCAGCAGTGAAGAGGGGGTTCAGTACTTC. As protein: CASSEEGVQYF.

The chain uses TRBV7-9 and TRBJ2-5, with D maybe TRBD1 (5 bases). The CDR3 runs to 13 residues. The germline V gene encodes CDR1 SEHNR and CDR2 FQNEAQ (reference sequence). Trimming shortened V by 1 base and J by 5 bases, and 8 bases separated the two germline ends. The CDR3, as DNA: TGTGCCAGCAGCTTAGGGGGCGGTGAGACCCAGTACTTC. Translation gives CASSLGGGETQYF.

The rearrangement uses TRBV11-3 and TRBJ2-3; 7 bases match TRBD2. Trimming took 2 bases from V and 1 from J; bases not matched to a gene: 6. The germline V gene has CDR1 SGHNT and CDR2 YENEEA. The length of the CDR3 is 16 residues. The CDR3 loop reads CASSLNAGEGTDTQYF. DNA for the CDR3: TGTGCCAGCAGCTTAAACGCGGGAGAAGGCACAGATACGCAGTATTTT.

The chain employs TRBV6-5 and TRBJ2-1; D might be TRBD1 (6 bases). This CDR3 is 15 amino acids long. From germline, CDR1 is MNHEY and CDR2 SVGAGI. The germline V and J ends were trimmed by 0 bases and 8 bases, with 14 bases remaining between them. The chain's CDR3 is CASSYSGPGGHEQFF. In DNA form, the CDR3 reads TGTGCCAGCAGTTACTCGGGTCCTGGGGGCCATGAGCAGTTCTTC.

This rearrangement joins TRBV27 to TRBJ2-2; 7 bases line up with TRBD1. Germline trimming cut 6 bases from V and 7 bases from J; bases unmatched to any gene: 8. Looked up from germline, CDR1 is MNHEY and CDR2 is SMNVEV (reference sequence). The CDR3 is 14 amino acids. The CDR3: CASSLGQAGGELFF. In nucleotides, the CDR3 is TGTGCCAGCAGCCTAGGACAGGCCGGCGGGGAGCTGTTTTTT.

J is TRBJ2-4 and V is TRBV28; D gene ambiguous. The V gene's germline CDR1 is MDHEN and CDR2 SYDVKM. Trimming shortened V by 4 bases and J by 7 bases, and 2 bases separated the two germline ends. The CDR3 consists of 10 residues. DNA of the CDR3: TGTGCCAGCAGTTCGAACATTCAGTACTTC. It translates to CASSSNIQYF.

The chain joins TRBV4-1 to TRBJ1-2, with D perhaps TRBD1 (6 bases). CDR3 length equals 15 residues. Trimming took off 1 base at V and 4 bases at J, with 13 bases between the two ends. Germline CDR1 reads MGHRA; CDR2 reads YSYEKL. The CDR3 reads CASSQVAGEGYGYTF. The CDR3 nucleotides read TGCGCCAGCAGCCAAGTGGCAGGGGAAGGCTATGGCTACACCTTC.

The chain joins TRBV6-5 to TRBJ1-1, with D unresolved. V dropped 0 bases and J dropped 1 base, with 9 bases sitting between them. The CDR3 totals 15 residues. The germline gives CDR1 MNHEY, CDR2 SVGAGI. The CDR3 protein is CASSYSVSGNTEAFF. The CDR3 DNA is TGTGCCAGCAGTTACTCGGTTTCCGGGAACACTGAAGCTTTCTTT.

This chain uses TRBV28 with TRBJ1-2; 8 bases line up with TRBD1. V was clipped by 8 bases and J by 2 bases; unmatched bases: 10. Germline CDR1 is MDHEN and CDR2 is SYDVKM. The CDR3 is 15 residues long. CDR3 protein: CASGRQGAVNYGYTF. In DNA, the CDR3 is TGTGCCAGCGGGAGGCAGGGGGCGGTAAACTATGGCTACACCTTC.

The chain carries TRBV28 and TRBJ2-7, with a possible D match to TRBD1 (6 bases). V lost 7 bases to trimming and J lost 0 bases, with 10 bases between them. Germline V CDR1 and CDR2: MDHEN, SYDVKM. This CDR3 has 13 amino acids. CDR3 amino acids: CASTGTNSYEQYF. Here the CDR3 DNA reads TGTGCCAGCACGGGGACAAACTCCTACGAGCAGTACTTC.